This T cell receptor beta chain was sequenced during a study of control samples from healthy donors and cancer patients. Using immunoSEQ multiplex PCR, the repertoire was profiled, and TCRdb retains in-frame clones only, with some absent. The table has around 76,000 clones, approximately 94% seen once; the top ten hold 6.2%. There are 17 residues in the CDR3. V was clipped by 5 bases and J by 2 bases, with 16 bases between them. CDR1 and CDR2 (germline): MGHRA, YSYEKL. The genes are TRBV4-1 and TRBJ1-6, with a weak D call TRBD1 (5 bases). The sample comprised blood. This sequence originates from a woman in her forties in good health. The DNA for the CDR3 is TGCGCCAGCAGCTCTCATCAGGGAGGTACCTATAATTCACCCCTCCACTTT. Its translation: CASSSHQGGTYNSPLHF.